These 23 T cell receptor beta chains were all obtained from the same sample, sequenced in a study of blood T cell repertoires in COVID-19. The protocol was immunoSEQ multiplex PCR, while the TCRdb copy is restricted to in-frame clones and leaves out a portion. Counted here are approximately 390,000 clones, approximately 86% occurring once; the ten biggest clones make up roughly 2%. The sample comprised PBMCs or T cells enriched from blood (not recorded which). Receptor source: a woman aged 40 to 50 with acute COVID-19.

V and J are TRBV15 and TRBJ1-4, with D unresolved. CDR3 size: 14 residues. Per germline, CDR1 LNHNV and CDR2 YYDKDF (reference sequence). V lost 0 bases, J lost 5 bases, and 7 bases lay in between. The CDR3 here is CATSRDPGNEKLFF. DNA of the CDR3: TGTGCCACCAGCAGAGATCCGGGGAATGAAAAACTGTTTTTT.

This rearrangement joins TRBV2 to TRBJ1-5; 8 positions agree with TRBD1. Germline assignment: CDR1 SNHLY and CDR2 FYNNEI. With V trimmed by 6 bases and J by 4 bases, 8 bases remained unmatched. The CDR3 is 15 amino acids. CDR3 sequence: CASRSGGAGNQPQHF. Written as DNA, the CDR3 is TGTGCCAGCAGGTCAGGGGGCGCGGGTAATCAGCCCCAGCATTTT.

The chain employs TRBV30 and TRBJ1-5; TRBD1 agrees at 8 bases. The CDR3 consists of 14 residues. Germline assignment: CDR1 GTSNPN and CDR2 SVGIG (reference sequence). V lost 4 bases and J lost 7; bases outside the gene matches: 9. The CDR3 reads CAWTKGQGVQPQHF. The CDR3 DNA sequence: TGTGCCTGGACTAAAGGACAGGGCGTCCAGCCCCAGCATTTT. Based on the CDR3 plus reference TRBV30 and TRBJ1-5, the full variable domain is SQTIHQWPATLVQPVGSPLSLECTVEGTSNPNLYWYRQAAGRGLQLLFYSVGIGQISSEVPQNLSASRPQDRQFILSSKKLLLSDSGFYLCAWTKGQGVQPQHFGDGTRLSIL.

The CDR3 DNA sequence: TGTGCCACCAGCAGAGGGACGACAGGGGTGGGTCAGCCCCAGCATTTT. Amino acids: CATSRGTTGVGQPQHF. The V and J genes are TRBV15 and TRBJ1-5, with 8 positions matching TRBD1. The germline CDR1 and CDR2 sequences are LNHNV and YYDKDF (reference sequence). The CDR3 has 16 amino acids. The J segment lost 6 bases and the V segment lost 1 base, leaving 8 bases of the junction unmatched. Complete variable domain (other parts from reference TRBV15 and TRBJ1-5): DAMVIQNPRYQVTQFGKPVTLSCSQTLNHNVMYWYQQKSSQAPKLLFHYYDKDFNNEADTPDNFQSRRPNTSFCFLDIRSPGLGDTAMYLCATSRGTTGVGQPQHFGDGTRLSIL.

J is TRBJ2-1 and V is TRBV24-1; perhaps TRBD2 as D (7 bases). The CDR3 is 14 amino acids. The germline gives CDR1 KGHDR, CDR2 SFDVKD. Deletions cut 2 bases from V and 9 bases from J, with 13 bases between. In nucleotides, the CDR3 is TGTGCCACCAGTGATTCTTGGAGGGGGGGTGAGCAGTTCTTC. This translates into CATSDSWRGGEQFF.

The rearrangement joins TRBV30 to TRBJ1-1; TRBD1 is a possible D gene (6 bases). V gave up 4 bases and J gave up 7 bases, with 19 bases separating them. Germline V CDR1 and CDR2: GTSNPN, SVGIG (reference sequence). CDR3 length: 14 residues. CDR3 region: CAWKGPWGQGEAFF. CDR3 in DNA: TGTGCCTGGAAGGGGCCTTGGGGGCAAGGTGAAGCTTTCTTT.

This clone was counted once. The V call is TRBV5-1, the J call TRBJ1-1; D is possibly TRBD1 (6 bases). This CDR3 has 11 amino acids. Trimming left V 0 bases short and J 10 bases short, with 7 bases between. Germline values: CDR1 SGHRS, CDR2 YFSETQ. The CDR3 loop reads CASSLGRGAFF. The CDR3 bases are TGCGCCAGCAGCTTGGGCAGGGGAGCTTTCTTT.

CDR3 sequence: CASSSLPRGSSTEAFF. Here the CDR3 DNA reads TGTGCCAGCAGCTCCCTCCCTAGGGGGAGTAGTACTGAAGCTTTCTTT. J is TRBJ1-1 and V is TRBV7-9, with D tentatively TRBD1 (6 bases). Trimming removed 4 bases from V and 5 bases from J, with 20 bases in between. The CDR3 sequence is 16 residues long. Germline V CDR1 and CDR2: SEHNR, FQNEAQ (reference sequence).

This sequence joins TRBV2 and TRBJ1-2; unclear D gene. Germline V gene data show CDR1 as SNHLY and CDR2 as FYNNEI. V lost 3 bases, J lost 2 bases, and 13 bases lay in between. The CDR3 sequence is 15 residues long. CDR3 DNA: TGTGCCAGCAGTGACGGGGTGTCAGGAAACTATGGCTACACCTTC. Amino acids: CASSDGVSGNYGYTF.

Here the CDR3 reads CASSPSPGTGANEQFF. The CDR3 nucleotides read TGCGCCAGCAGCCCAAGTCCCGGGACAGGGGCCAATGAGCAGTTCTTC. V and J are TRBV5-1 and TRBJ2-1; 10 nucleotides match TRBD1. CDR1 and CDR2 from the germline V gene are SGHRS and YFSETQ. Trimming removed 4 bases from V and 6 bases from J; junction bases left unmatched: 10. The CDR3 is 16 amino acids.

The chain combines TRBV30 with TRBJ1-1, with TRBD1 matching over 7 bases. With V trimmed by 4 bases and J by 5 bases, 10 bases remained unmatched. Per germline, CDR1 GTSNPN and CDR2 SVGIG (reference sequence). The CDR3 extends over 14 amino acids. CDR3 coding DNA: TGTGCCTGGAAGCCAGGGGGGCAGCGGACTGAAGCTTTCTTT. Translation: CAWKPGGQRTEAFF.

This chain joins TRBV6-5 and TRBJ1-2; no definite D call. Looked up from germline, CDR1 is MNHEY and CDR2 is SVGAGI. V lost 3 bases, J lost 4 bases, and 6 bases lay in between. CDR3 length: 12 residues. The CDR3 loop is CASSYPGYGYTF. CDR3 DNA sequence: TGTGCCAGCAGTTATCCCGGCTATGGCTACACCTTC.

The CDR3 nucleotides are TGTGCCAGCAGCCAAACATACAATGAGCAGTTCTTC. This gives the protein CASSQTYNEQFF. This chain uses TRBV7-9 with TRBJ2-1; no clear D gene. The CDR3 sequence is 12 residues long. Germline V gives CDR1 SEHNR, CDR2 FQNEAQ (reference sequence). V was clipped by 5 bases and J by 4 bases, with 6 bases between them.

The chain employs TRBV7-8 and TRBJ1-6, with 7 bases lining up with TRBD1. Germline-derived CDR1 and CDR2 are SGHVS and FQNEAQ. Trimming at V came to 3 bases and at J to 7 bases, leaving 6 bases not matched to a gene. This CDR3 has 15 residues. The CDR3 DNA reads TGTGCCAGCAGCTTCGGACAGGCACCGAATTCACCCCTCCACTTT. Protein sequence: CASSFGQAPNSPLHF. Together with reference TRBV7-8 and TRBJ1-6, the CDR3 gives the full variable domain: GAGVSQSPRYKVAKRGQDVALRCDPISGHVSLFWYQQALGQGPEFLTYFQNEAQLDKSGLPSDRFFAERPEGSVSTLKIQRTQQEDSAVYLCASSFGQAPNSPLHFGNGTRLTVT.

Details on this clone: The junction does not match germline at one end; this may be a read error. The V gene is TRBV7-8, the J gene TRBJ2-3, with D perhaps TRBD2 (6 bases). The length of the CDR3 is 12 residues. The germline V gene encodes CDR1 SGHVS and CDR2 FQNEAQ. CDR3 DNA sequence: TGTGCCAGCAGCCCGACGGGGACTCCAAGGAATTTT. It codes for CASSPTGTPRNF.

This clone was seen a few times. The V gene is TRBV18, the J gene TRBJ1-1; D call uncertain. Germline assignment: CDR1 KGHSH and CDR2 LQKENI. The CDR3 covers 13 residues. The germline V and J ends were trimmed by 7 bases and 3 bases, with 12 bases remaining between them. The CDR3 nucleotides read TGTGCCAGCTGCTTGAAAGCGGACACTGAAGCTTTCTTT. It yields the protein CASCLKADTEAFF. Filled out from reference TRBV18 and TRBJ1-1, the complete variable domain reads NAGVMQNPRHLVRRRGQEARLRCSPMKGHSHVYWYRQLPEEGLKFMVYLQKENIIDESGMPKERFSAEFPKEGPSILRIQQVVRGDSAAYFCASCLKADTEAFFGQGTRLTVV.

The chain employs TRBV29-1 and TRBJ1-2; TRBD1 matches 8 bases. The junction had 7 bases not matched to a gene; V was cut back by 2 bases and J by 8 bases. The CDR3 is made up of 13 amino acids. Germline assignment: CDR1 SQVTM and CDR2 ANQGSEA. The CDR3 DNA reads TGCAGCGTTGAAAGGGCAGGGGGCTTGGGCTACACCTTC. It encodes CSVERAGGLGYTF.

J is TRBJ2-3 and V is TRBV2; 12 bases are shared with TRBD2. The length of the CDR3 is 15 residues. The J segment lost 5 bases and the V segment lost 7 bases, leaving 7 bases of the junction unmatched. CDR1 is SNHLY, CDR2 FYNNEI, per germline. The CDR3 DNA reads as TGTGCCAGCACCCTAGCGGGGGGGCGGGGAGATACGCAGTATTTT. This encodes CASTLAGGRGDTQYF.

As regards this clone: Mismatch with germline at one junction end may stem from a read error. The J gene is TRBJ2-7, the V gene TRBV5-6; 8 nucleotides match TRBD1. The CDR3 totals 12 residues. Germline values: CDR1 SGHDT, CDR2 YYEEEE. CDR3 DNA sequence: TGTGCCAGCAGCCACCTACGACAGGGACAGGCCTTC. Its translation: CASSHLRQGQAF.

This clone has only one observation. The chain uses TRBV6-1 and TRBJ2-7; TRBD1 aligns across 7 bases. Germline V gene data show CDR1 as MNHNS and CDR2 as SASEGT. J was trimmed by 6 bases and V by 2 bases; bases with no gene match: 1. The CDR3 loop spans 12 amino acids. DNA for the CDR3: TGTGCCAGCAGTGAATGGACAGGCGAGCAGTACTTC. The encoded protein is CASSEWTGEQYF.

CDR3 in DNA: TGCGCCAGCAGCTTGGTGCTTGGGGAGGGGGAGACCCAGTACTTC. Translated, it gives CASSLVLGEGETQYF. The genes are TRBV5-1 and TRBJ2-5, with TRBD2 identical over 7 bases. V was pared by 0 bases and J by 5 bases, with 7 bases of the junction left unmatched. Germline V gene lookup returns CDR1 SGHRS and CDR2 YFSETQ. This CDR3 has 15 residues.

The chain uses TRBV18 and TRBJ1-2; 8 bases match TRBD1. The ends lost 4 bases at V and 4 bases at J; junction bases unmatched: 5. The CDR3 totals 14 residues. Germline CDR1 and CDR2: KGHSH and LQKENI. This CDR3 reads CASSRMGQAYGYTF. CDR3 in DNA: TGTGCCAGCTCACGCATGGGACAGGCCTATGGCTACACCTTC.

This clone appeared once. The chain carries TRBV5-8 and TRBJ1-1; TRBD1 matches at 8 bases. CDR1 SGHTS and CDR2 YDEGEE come from the germline V gene. Unmatched junction bases numbered 7, after V lost 4 bases and J lost 5 bases. CDR3 length equals 14 residues. In DNA form, the CDR3 reads TGTGCCAGCAGCACAGGGGGAGTTGGGACTGAAGCTTTCTTT. Translation: CASSTGGVGTEAFF.